This TCR beta chain was recorded in a study of T cell changes during pregnancy in multiple sclerosis. TCRdb's table, derived via immunoSEQ multiplex PCR, lists solely in-frame clones and lacks some. The profile shows some 52,000 clones, around 94% of them singletons. Losses at the gene ends were 3 bases for V and 5 bases for J; bases not matched to a gene: 13. Germline CDR1 is SGHRS and CDR2 is YFSETQ. The CDR3 extends over 16 amino acids. This sequence was found in a female donor with multiple sclerosis, enrolled in a pregnancy study. The rearrangement uses TRBV5-1 and TRBJ2-5, with TRBD1 matching 7 bases. The specimen was CD4+ T cells from peripheral blood mononuclear cells, collected in the third trimester of pregnancy. In DNA form, the CDR3 reads TGCGCCAGCAGCTCTCCCCGGGACAGTCACGTTGAGACCCAGTACTTC. Translating gives CASSSPRDSHVETQYF.